Listed below are T cell receptor beta chains from one sample, sequenced in a study of cytomegalovirus exposure and HLA in healthy donors. Some clones are missing from TCRdb's copy, which holds only in-frame ones; the method was immunoSEQ multiplex PCR. The data hold some 110,000 clones, with about 70% observed a single time. Source material: PBMCs. These receptors were collected from a man aged 30-40 years in good health and CMV-seropositive. The CDR3 runs from the conserved cysteine through the conserved F or W. The order of the fields is CDR3 protein, clone size, CDR3 length, D gene, V gene, J gene. A D gene is named only where the DNA matches it firmly. The size entry is marked missing in some rows and otherwise reads once, few, many or a size class.

cdr3_aa: CASSPDSPPYYGYTF
clone_size: NA
cdr3_length: 15
d_call: NA
v_call: TRBV5-1
j_call: TRBJ1-2

cdr3_aa: CASSATGVPYEQYF
clone_size: NA
cdr3_length: 14
d_call: TRBD1
v_call: TRBV9
j_call: TRBJ2-7

cdr3_aa: CASEPGQGAYGYTF
clone_size: NA
cdr3_length: 14
d_call: TRBD1
v_call: TRBV19
j_call: TRBJ1-2

cdr3_aa: CASSLRSGGPTYNEQFF
clone_size: once
cdr3_length: 17
d_call: TRBD2
v_call: TRBV7-9
j_call: TRBJ2-1

cdr3_aa: CASSHPGLAGSYEQYF
clone_size: once
cdr3_length: 16
d_call: TRBD2
v_call: TRBV4-1
j_call: TRBJ2-7

cdr3_aa: CSVPTGITGELFF
clone_size: NA
cdr3_length: 13
d_call: NA
v_call: TRBV29-1
j_call: TRBJ2-2

cdr3_aa: CASSSRTGADTEAFF
clone_size: NA
cdr3_length: 15
d_call: TRBD1
v_call: TRBV7-2
j_call: TRBJ1-1

cdr3_aa: CASSLEGVLDTGELFF
clone_size: NA
cdr3_length: 16
d_call: NA
v_call: TRBV5-1
j_call: TRBJ2-2

cdr3_aa: CASSPWTGGSYEQYF
clone_size: NA
cdr3_length: 15
d_call: TRBD1
v_call: TRBV19
j_call: TRBJ2-7

cdr3_aa: CASSLGLAGGGADTQYF
clone_size: NA
cdr3_length: 17
d_call: TRBD2
v_call: TRBV7-9
j_call: TRBJ2-3

cdr3_aa: CASSYAGTGLNEQYF
clone_size: NA
cdr3_length: 15
d_call: TRBD1
v_call: TRBV6-6
j_call: NA

cdr3_aa: CASSRTSEMGGTQYF
clone_size: few
cdr3_length: 15
d_call: TRBD2
v_call: TRBV28
j_call: TRBJ2-3

cdr3_aa: CASSLFREGTEAFF
clone_size: NA
cdr3_length: 14
d_call: NA
v_call: TRBV7-2
j_call: TRBJ1-1

cdr3_aa: CASSQEAGGLFMSYNEQFF
clone_size: once
cdr3_length: 19
d_call: NA
v_call: TRBV4-2
j_call: TRBJ2-1

cdr3_aa: CASSSRTSGGAPYNEQFF
clone_size: NA
cdr3_length: 18
d_call: TRBD2
v_call: TRBV5-1
j_call: TRBJ2-1

cdr3_aa: CASSLGQGNTIYF
clone_size: NA
cdr3_length: 13
d_call: NA
v_call: TRBV5-4
j_call: TRBJ1-3

cdr3_aa: CASRIGTGPNEKLFF
clone_size: NA
cdr3_length: 15
d_call: NA
v_call: TRBV5-1
j_call: TRBJ1-4

cdr3_aa: CASSPTATGPHEQYF
clone_size: NA
cdr3_length: 15
d_call: NA
v_call: TRBV11-2
j_call: TRBJ2-7

cdr3_aa: CARGQENTDTQYF
clone_size: NA
cdr3_length: 13
d_call: TRBD1
v_call: TRBV2
j_call: TRBJ2-3

cdr3_aa: CASSLMRGGELSYEQYF
clone_size: NA
cdr3_length: 17
d_call: TRBD2
v_call: TRBV5-4
j_call: TRBJ2-7

cdr3_aa: CSAETGGSYEQYF
clone_size: NA
cdr3_length: 13
d_call: TRBD2
v_call: TRBV29-1
j_call: TRBJ2-7

cdr3_aa: CASSLEGGAGEAFF
clone_size: NA
cdr3_length: 14
d_call: TRBD1
v_call: TRBV28
j_call: TRBJ1-1

cdr3_aa: CASSLTGSSGANVLTF
clone_size: NA
cdr3_length: 16
d_call: NA
v_call: TRBV5-1
j_call: TRBJ2-6

cdr3_aa: CASSLGQPMGSNTIYF
clone_size: NA
cdr3_length: 16
d_call: NA
v_call: TRBV7-6
j_call: TRBJ1-3

cdr3_aa: CASSATGFATDTQYF
clone_size: NA
cdr3_length: 15
d_call: NA
v_call: TRBV19
j_call: TRBJ2-3

cdr3_aa: CASSSPGSSGGALTDTQYF
clone_size: NA
cdr3_length: 19
d_call: TRBD2
v_call: TRBV5-6
j_call: TRBJ2-3

cdr3_aa: CASSRQGSRTTEAFF
clone_size: few
cdr3_length: 15
d_call: TRBD1
v_call: TRBV6-5
j_call: TRBJ1-1

cdr3_aa: CASSPGAGNTIYF
clone_size: NA
cdr3_length: 13
d_call: NA
v_call: TRBV18
j_call: TRBJ1-3

cdr3_aa: CASSQGENRGNEQYF
clone_size: NA
cdr3_length: 15
d_call: TRBD1
v_call: TRBV4-1
j_call: TRBJ2-7

cdr3_aa: CASSLGSGALGGYTF
clone_size: NA
cdr3_length: 15
d_call: NA
v_call: TRBV2
j_call: TRBJ1-2

cdr3_aa: CASSQADLAGRGGYPF
clone_size: NA
cdr3_length: 16
d_call: NA
v_call: TRBV4-1
j_call: TRBJ1-2

cdr3_aa: CASSEAGTGKKYEQYF
clone_size: NA
cdr3_length: 16
d_call: TRBD1
v_call: TRBV28
j_call: TRBJ2-7

cdr3_aa: CASSRIRPGTGMDNSPLHF
clone_size: NA
cdr3_length: 19
d_call: TRBD1
v_call: TRBV27
j_call: TRBJ1-6

cdr3_aa: CASSLPLRDIARRNTEAFF
clone_size: NA
cdr3_length: 19
d_call: NA
v_call: TRBV4-1
j_call: TRBJ1-1

cdr3_aa: CASSEGTRGRGYTF
clone_size: NA
cdr3_length: 14
d_call: TRBD1
v_call: TRBV6-1
j_call: TRBJ1-2

cdr3_aa: CASRRGGSYEQYF
clone_size: NA
cdr3_length: 13
d_call: NA
v_call: TRBV27
j_call: TRBJ2-7

cdr3_aa: CASSYSRLNNEQFF
clone_size: NA
cdr3_length: 14
d_call: NA
v_call: TRBV6-6
j_call: TRBJ2-1

cdr3_aa: CATGDSYEQYF
clone_size: few
cdr3_length: 11
d_call: TRBD1
v_call: TRBV10-3
j_call: TRBJ2-7

cdr3_aa: CASSFGSLRGAGEGYTF
clone_size: NA
cdr3_length: 17
d_call: NA
v_call: TRBV5-1
j_call: TRBJ1-2

cdr3_aa: CASSQAGTGVSGNTIYF
clone_size: few
cdr3_length: 17
d_call: TRBD1
v_call: TRBV4-2
j_call: TRBJ1-3

cdr3_aa: CASSLGQSYEQYF
clone_size: once
cdr3_length: 13
d_call: NA
v_call: TRBV5-6
j_call: TRBJ2-7

cdr3_aa: CASTTGGEAFF
clone_size: few
cdr3_length: 11
d_call: TRBD1
v_call: TRBV4-1
j_call: TRBJ1-1

cdr3_aa: CASSQDTNLQVF
clone_size: NA
cdr3_length: 12
d_call: NA
v_call: TRBV6-5
j_call: TRBJ2-1

cdr3_aa: CASSLGTGSNYGYTF
clone_size: NA
cdr3_length: 15
d_call: TRBD1
v_call: TRBV7-9
j_call: TRBJ1-2

cdr3_aa: CASRRPGQGKRNQPQHF
clone_size: NA
cdr3_length: 17
d_call: TRBD1
v_call: TRBV28
j_call: TRBJ1-5

cdr3_aa: CASSWRTGGNSPLHF
clone_size: NA
cdr3_length: 15
d_call: TRBD1
v_call: TRBV7-2
j_call: TRBJ1-6

cdr3_aa: CASSGQAGGPDNEQFF
clone_size: once
cdr3_length: 16
d_call: TRBD2
v_call: TRBV6-6
j_call: TRBJ2-1

cdr3_aa: CASSLETGSVHQPQHF
clone_size: NA
cdr3_length: 16
d_call: TRBD1
v_call: TRBV7-9
j_call: TRBJ1-5

cdr3_aa: CASSPLPGNQPQHF
clone_size: NA
cdr3_length: 14
d_call: NA
v_call: TRBV5-1
j_call: TRBJ1-5

cdr3_aa: CASSLIRGTNGYTF
clone_size: NA
cdr3_length: 14
d_call: NA
v_call: TRBV5-6
j_call: TRBJ1-2

cdr3_aa: CASSESRGGSYNEQFF
clone_size: NA
cdr3_length: 16
d_call: TRBD2
v_call: TRBV25-1
j_call: TRBJ2-1

cdr3_aa: CASSPGTPSTDTQYF
clone_size: NA
cdr3_length: 15
d_call: NA
v_call: TRBV9
j_call: TRBJ2-3

cdr3_aa: CASSSGDWSFTDTQYF
clone_size: NA
cdr3_length: 16
d_call: NA
v_call: TRBV19
j_call: TRBJ2-3

cdr3_aa: CASSQDRGRSTGELFF
clone_size: NA
cdr3_length: 16
d_call: NA
v_call: TRBV4-1
j_call: TRBJ2-2

cdr3_aa: CASSHRRRGAFF
clone_size: few
cdr3_length: 12
d_call: NA
v_call: TRBV5-6
j_call: TRBJ1-1

cdr3_aa: CASSSTGNTGELFF
clone_size: few
cdr3_length: 14
d_call: NA
v_call: TRBV5-1
j_call: TRBJ2-2

cdr3_aa: CASSTWGGGSPLHF
clone_size: NA
cdr3_length: 14
d_call: NA
v_call: TRBV19
j_call: TRBJ1-6

cdr3_aa: CASSPGTGVNTEAFF
clone_size: NA
cdr3_length: 15
d_call: TRBD1
v_call: TRBV6-6
j_call: TRBJ1-1

cdr3_aa: CASSERGGGLPSPLHF
clone_size: NA
cdr3_length: 16
d_call: NA
v_call: TRBV2
j_call: TRBJ1-6

cdr3_aa: CASSEGAGGPYEQYF
clone_size: NA
cdr3_length: 15
d_call: TRBD2
v_call: TRBV2
j_call: TRBJ2-7